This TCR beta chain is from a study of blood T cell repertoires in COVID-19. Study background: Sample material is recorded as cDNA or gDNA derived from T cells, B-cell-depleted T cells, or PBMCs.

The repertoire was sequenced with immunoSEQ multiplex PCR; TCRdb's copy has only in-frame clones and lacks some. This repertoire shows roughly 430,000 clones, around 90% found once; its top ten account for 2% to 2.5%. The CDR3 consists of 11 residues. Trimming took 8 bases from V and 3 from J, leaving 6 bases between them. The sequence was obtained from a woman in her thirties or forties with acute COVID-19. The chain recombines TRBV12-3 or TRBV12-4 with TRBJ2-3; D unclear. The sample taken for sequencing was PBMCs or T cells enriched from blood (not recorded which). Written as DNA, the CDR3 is TGTGCCAGCCTGAGGACAGATACGCAGTATTTT. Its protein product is CASLRTDTQYF.